This TCR beta chain emerged from a study of TIL therapy for anti-PD-1-resistant metastatic lung cancer. Study conclusions and caveats: Patients were highly selected, enriched for treatment-naive, never-smoker and oncogene-addicted cases.

This clone is labeled medium-sized. Its antigen remains unknown. The libraries were made with immunoSEQ v3. Method: immunoSEQ multiplex PCR; TCRdb's copy keeps in-frame clones and lacks some. The sample lists about 26,000 clones, about 63% seen once, with roughly a sixth in the top ten. The time point denotes: pre-treatment sample, taken before nivolumab and TIL therapy. Tumor tissue came from excised metastases, mostly pleural nodules or supraclavicular lymph nodes. Tumors were harvested before any PD-1/PD-L1 blockade. The sequence was collected from a woman aged 25-85 years with non-small cell lung cancer. This material consisted of tumor tissue, taken at baseline.

CDR3 DNA sequence: TGTGCCAGCAGCTTAGAGGGCACTAGCGGCGGCGGGACCCAGTACTTC. Translating gives CASSLEGTSGGGTQYF. The rearrangement joins TRBV7-6 to TRBJ2-5; 8 nucleotides line up with TRBD2. Trimming removed 1 base from V and 7 bases from J; junction bases left unmatched: 11. This CDR3 contains 16 residues. Germline assignment: CDR1 SGHVS and CDR2 FNYEAQ.